These T cell receptor beta chains were read from a single sample in a study of T cells after yellow fever vaccination. MiXCR, run by TCRdb on the 5' RACE reads, gives a single entry per CDR3 protein. This sample has some 350,000 distinct CDR3 sequences, with approximately 3.9% found just once. The specimen was PBMCs, collected 5 days after the yellow fever booster vaccination. Receptors were obtained from a man aged 18 to 30 who received the YFV17D yellow fever vaccine. CDR3s include the opening cysteine and the closing phenylalanine or tryptophan. Each record gives: J gene, V gene, CDR3 protein.

j_gene: TRBJ2-7; v_gene: TRBV5-1; CDR3aa: CASSYRTGAHEQYF
j_gene: TRBJ2-5; v_gene: TRBV9; CDR3aa: CASSEQGVGETQYF
j_gene: TRBJ2-6; v_gene: TRBV29-1; CDR3aa: CSVREDSKAGANVLTF
j_gene: TRBJ2-3; v_gene: TRBV20-1; CDR3aa: CSARANRDIVADTQYF
j_gene: TRBJ2-3; v_gene: TRBV5-1; CDR3aa: CASSPVAGITDTQYF
j_gene: TRBJ1-2; v_gene: TRBV12-3/TRBV12-4; CDR3aa: CASSARGLYGYTF
j_gene: TRBJ1-6; v_gene: TRBV2; CDR3aa: CASSGLTGIPYNSPLHF
j_gene: TRBJ1-3; v_gene: TRBV29-1; CDR3aa: CSARWTDRGNTIYF
j_gene: TRBJ2-5; v_gene: TRBV30; CDR3aa: CAVRTDQETQYF
j_gene: TRBJ2-7; v_gene: TRBV10-3; CDR3aa: CAISESRLASLQQYF
j_gene: TRBJ2-7; v_gene: TRBV7-2; CDR3aa: CASSLEWGSNEQYF
j_gene: TRBJ2-5; v_gene: TRBV20-1; CDR3aa: CSARTTGEFWQETQYF
j_gene: TRBJ1-2; v_gene: TRBV20-1; CDR3aa: CSARDPTRGYGYTF
j_gene: TRBJ2-3; v_gene: TRBV4-3; CDR3aa: CASSQDESSTDTQYF
j_gene: TRBJ1-2; v_gene: TRBV4-1; CDR3aa: CASSHPPGGTNYGYTF
j_gene: TRBJ2-3; v_gene: TRBV12-3/TRBV12-4; CDR3aa: CASSPTSGAIDTQYF
j_gene: TRBJ2-6; v_gene: TRBV6-4; CDR3aa: CASSDSITGANVLTF
j_gene: TRBJ2-1; v_gene: TRBV28; CDR3aa: CASTPRGGVNEQFF
j_gene: TRBJ2-3; v_gene: TRBV7-6; CDR3aa: CASSHRVGTSTDTQYF
j_gene: TRBJ1-5; v_gene: TRBV6-1; CDR3aa: CASSERRAVFDQPQHF
j_gene: TRBJ2-5; v_gene: TRBV5-1; CDR3aa: CASSLASGQETQYF
j_gene: TRBJ2-1; v_gene: TRBV12-3/TRBV12-4; CDR3aa: CASSLIGEASGEQFF
j_gene: TRBJ2-5; v_gene: TRBV10-3; CDR3aa: CAISPPPGLAGGETQYF
j_gene: TRBJ2-7; v_gene: TRBV5-1; CDR3aa: CASSLEAPSGTYEQYF
j_gene: TRBJ1-1; v_gene: TRBV6-1; CDR3aa: CASSSSPGLEAFF
j_gene: TRBJ1-2; v_gene: TRBV12-3/TRBV12-4; CDR3aa: CASDGGAYRNYGYTF
j_gene: TRBJ1-5; v_gene: TRBV5-1; CDR3aa: CASSLDSLGNQPQHF
j_gene: TRBJ2-5; v_gene: TRBV7-2; CDR3aa: CASTSGQETQYF
j_gene: TRBJ2-7; v_gene: TRBV4-3; CDR3aa: CASSQVFYGSYEQYF